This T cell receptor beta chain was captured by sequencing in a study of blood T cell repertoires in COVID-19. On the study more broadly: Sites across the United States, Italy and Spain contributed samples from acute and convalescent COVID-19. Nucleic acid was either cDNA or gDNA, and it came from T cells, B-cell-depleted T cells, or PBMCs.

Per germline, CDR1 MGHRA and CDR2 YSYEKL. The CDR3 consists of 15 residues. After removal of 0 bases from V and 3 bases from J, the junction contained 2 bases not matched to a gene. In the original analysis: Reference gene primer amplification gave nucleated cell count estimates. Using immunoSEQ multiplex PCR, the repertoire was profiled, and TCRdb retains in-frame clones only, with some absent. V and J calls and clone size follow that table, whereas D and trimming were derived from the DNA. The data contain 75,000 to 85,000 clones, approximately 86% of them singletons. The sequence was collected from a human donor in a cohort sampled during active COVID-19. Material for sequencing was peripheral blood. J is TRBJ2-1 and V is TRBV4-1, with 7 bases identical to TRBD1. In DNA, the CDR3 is TGCGCCAGCAGCCAAGAGACAGGGAGCTACAATGAGCAGTTCTTC. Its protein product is CASSQETGSYNEQFF.